This T cell receptor beta chain was captured by sequencing in a study of blood T cell repertoires in COVID-19. Profiled with immunoSEQ multiplex PCR; TCRdb holds only in-frame clones, not every one. Here the sample spans hundreds of thousands of clones, about four fifths being singletons. Participants were placed into cohorts based on the clinical history they reported. This clone came up a few times. The CDR3 length is 15 residues. The germline V gene encodes CDR1 SGDLS and CDR2 YYNGEE. V was clipped by 4 bases and J by 0 bases, with 13 bases between them. Sequences were obtained from PBMCs or T cells enriched from blood (not recorded which). This clonotype was sampled from a woman aged 40 to 50 who had been exposed to COVID-19. J is TRBJ1-2 and V is TRBV9; D uncertain. The CDR3 reads CASSPPGTTNYGYTF. CDR3 coding DNA: TGTGCCAGCAGCCCACCGGGAACCACTAACTATGGCTACACCTTC.